Reported below is one T cell receptor beta chain. The sample holds other DNA sequences that translate to the same CDR3. Germline V CDR1 and CDR2: SQVTM, ANQGSEA. The CDR3 length is 11 residues. V was shortened by 4 bases and J by 2 bases, with 5 bases between the two germline ends. This record belongs to a study of T cell responses to AZD1222 COVID-19 vaccine. Data came from immunoSEQ multiplex PCR; TCRdb stores just in-frame clones and leaves some out. Of around 150,000 clones listed, 90% to 95% are singletons. The rearrangement uses TRBV29-1 and TRBJ1-2; maybe TRBD1 (5 bases). The sequence came from an adult who received the AZD1222 COVID-19 vaccine. Here the sequenced sample was peripheral blood, taken 28 days after the second AZD1222 dose. The CDR3 protein is CSVGQNYGYTF. The CDR3 DNA follows: TGCAGCGTTGGACAGAACTATGGCTACACCTTC.